This TCR beta chain is drawn from a study of cytomegalovirus exposure and HLA in healthy donors. 60 Vbeta and 13 Jbeta primers were used in PCR. TCRdb's table, derived via immunoSEQ multiplex PCR, lists solely in-frame clones and lacks some. Of 180,000 or so clones listed, around 80% are singletons. J gave up 5 bases and V 8 bases, and 5 bases lay outside the gene matches. The CDR3 runs to 13 residues. CDR1 is WNHNN and CDR2 is SYGVQD in the germline V gene (reference sequence). Sequenced input: PBMCs. This TCR was sampled from a woman aged 60-70 years in good health and CMV-seropositive. This sequence joins TRBV10-1 and TRBJ2-1, with TRBD1 identical over 8 bases. The CDR3 region is CASRTGRNNEQFF. CDR3 sequence (DNA): TGCGCCAGCCGGACAGGGCGGAACAATGAGCAGTTCTTC.